These T cell receptor beta chains were read from a single sample in a study of T-cell memory formation after mild COVID-19. TCRdb fed the 5' RACE reads into MiXCR, producing one record per CDR3 protein. The sample comprises fewer than 400,000 distinct CDR3 sequences, roughly 15% of which are singletons, and roughly 21% rests with the top ten. The sequencing input was PBMCs or a T cell subset sorted from them (not recorded which). Source of these receptors: a man younger than 35 who had mild COVID-19 (a few samples of this study predate the infection). Cell type and time point are not known. The CDR3 runs from the conserved cysteine through the conserved F or W. The order of the fields is D gene, J gene, clone size, V gene, CDR3 protein, CDR3 DNA. A D gene is named only where the DNA matches it firmly. Only some rows state a clone size, as once, few, many or a class for expanded clones.

TRBD1 | TRBJ2-2 | NA | TRBV7-2 | CASIQSGTVRAGELFF | TGTGCCAGCATCCAATCCGGGACAGTTCGAGCCGGGGAGCTGTTTTTT
TRBD1 | TRBJ2-7 | NA | TRBV5-6 | CASSADRVREQYF | TGTGCCAGCAGCGCGGACAGGGTGCGGGAGCAGTACTTC
NA | TRBJ1-1 | NA | TRBV20-1 | CSAQHGVEAFF | TGCAGTGCTCAACACGGAGTAGAAGCTTTCTTT
NA | TRBJ2-7 | NA | TRBV5-4 | CASSLAAGGRYEQYF | TGTGCCAGCAGCTTGGCCGCAGGCGGCCGCTACGAGCAGTACTTC
NA | TRBJ2-3 | many | TRBV7-2 | CASSLYGVTDTQYF | TGTGCCAGCAGCTTGTACGGGGTCACAGATACGCAGTATTTT
NA | TRBJ2-5 | NA | TRBV6-6 | CASTSTTRETQYF | TGTGCCAGCACTTCAACCACCCGGGAGACCCAGTACTTC
NA | TRBJ2-4 | NA | TRBV28 | CASSFGQRNIQYF | TGTGCCAGCAGTTTCGGGCAACGAAACATTCAGTACTTC
TRBD1 | TRBJ1-5 | few | TRBV19 | CASRTTGAYQPQHF | TGTGCCAGTAGGACGACAGGGGCGTATCAGCCCCAGCATTTT
NA | TRBJ1-1 | NA | TRBV6-5 | CASRDLGRVFAEAFF | TGTGCCAGCAGGGACCTGGGAAGGGTCTTTGCTGAAGCTTTCTTT
TRBD1 | TRBJ2-7 | many | TRBV5-1 | CASSLGGQVYEQYF | TGCGCCAGCAGCTTGGGGGGACAGGTCTACGAGCAGTACTTC
TRBD1 | TRBJ2-5 | many | TRBV5-6 | CASSLWAGTGTETQYF | TGTGCCAGCAGCTTGTGGGCCGGGACAGGGACAGAGACCCAGTACTTC
TRBD2 | TRBJ2-7 | few | TRBV2 | CASSELAGGPYEQYF | TGTGCCAGCAGTGAACTTGCGGGGGGCCCCTACGAGCAGTACTTC
NA | TRBJ2-2 | many | TRBV5-1 | CASSTVEGYGELFF | TGCGCCAGCAGCACTGTCGAAGGTTACGGGGAGCTGTTTTTT
NA | TRBJ2-4 | NA | TRBV4-2 | CASSPRGGNIQYF | TGTGCCAGCAGTCCCAGGGGGGGAAACATTCAGTACTTC
NA | TRBJ1-1 | few | TRBV4-1 | CASSPEQGLGTEAFF | TGCGCCAGCAGCCCGGAACAGGGACTGGGAACTGAAGCTTTCTTT
TRBD1 | TRBJ2-1 | NA | TRBV11-3 | CASSTRTGWNEQFF | TGTGCCAGCAGCACCCGGACAGGGTGGAATGAGCAGTTCTTC
NA | TRBJ1-1 | few | TRBV2 | CASSGGINTEAFF | TGTGCCAGCAGTGGAGGGATAAACACTGAAGCTTTCTTT
TRBD1 | TRBJ1-6 | NA | TRBV14 | CASSIRDSGSYNSPLHF | TGTGCCAGCAGCATCCGGGACAGCGGCTCCTATAATTCACCCCTCCACTTT
NA | TRBJ1-2 | NA | TRBV6-2/TRBV6-3 | CASSQTVGYTF | TGTGCCAGCAGTCAAACAGTTGGCTACACCTTC
NA | TRBJ2-2 | NA | TRBV19 | CASSLQGNGELFF | TGTGCCAGTAGTCTCCAGGGGAACGGGGAGCTGTTTTTT
NA | TRBJ2-5 | few | TRBV11-2 | CASSMRPQETQYF | TGTGCCAGCAGCATGCGGCCTCAAGAGACCCAGTACTTC
NA | TRBJ1-1 | few | TRBV7-8 | CASSPRTEAFF | TGTGCCAGCAGTCCGCGTACTGAAGCTTTCTTT
NA | TRBJ2-1 | few | TRBV27 | CASSLQGFYNEQFF | TGTGCCAGCAGCCTGCAGGGATTCTACAATGAGCAGTTCTTC
NA | TRBJ2-5 | NA | TRBV3-1 | CASSQGFNGVGQETQYF | TGTGCCAGCAGCCAGGGGTTTAATGGCGTGGGCCAAGAGACCCAGTACTTC
NA | TRBJ2-7 | many | TRBV7-2 | CASSDFPYEQYF | TGTGCCAGCAGCGACTTCCCCTACGAGCAGTACTTC
TRBD1 | TRBJ1-1 | NA | TRBV5-4 | CASSTGTGLNTEAFF | TGTGCCAGCAGCACTGGGACAGGTTTGAACACTGAAGCTTTCTTT
NA | TRBJ1-3 | NA | TRBV9 | CASSVEASGNTIYF | TGTGCCAGCAGCGTAGAGGCCTCTGGAAACACCATATATTTT
TRBD2 | TRBJ2-7 | NA | TRBV7-2 | CASSPGRGGPYEQYF | TGTGCCAGCAGCCCGGGGCGGGGGGGCCCCTACGAGCAGTACTTC
TRBD2 | TRBJ2-1 | many | TRBV7-3 | CASSPSGSYNEQFF | TGTGCCAGCAGCCCTAGCGGATCCTACAATGAGCAGTTCTTC
NA | TRBJ1-1 | NA | TRBV10-3 | CAISPVSTEAFF | TGTGCCATCAGCCCAGTCAGTACTGAAGCTTTCTTT
NA | TRBJ2-1 | many | TRBV5-1 | CASSLDTNEQFF | TGCGCCAGCAGCTTGGATACCAATGAGCAGTTCTTC
NA | TRBJ2-3 | NA | TRBV11-3 | CASSLEGFGTQYF | TGTGCCAGCAGCTTAGAGGGGTTTGGGACGCAGTATTTT
TRBD1 | TRBJ2-3 | few | TRBV25-1 | CASRTGEQYF | TGTGCCAGCAGGACAGGGGAGCAGTATTTT
NA | TRBJ2-3 | NA | TRBV20-1 | CSARDQVPSTDTQYF | TGCAGTGCTAGAGATCAGGTTCCTAGCACAGATACGCAGTATTTT
NA | TRBJ2-2 | NA | TRBV7-9 | CASSSKAPNTGELFF | TGTGCCAGCAGTTCTAAGGCCCCGAACACCGGGGAGCTGTTTTTT
NA | TRBJ1-1 | NA | TRBV6-1 | CASNLMGDTEAFF | TGTGCCAGCAACCTCATGGGGGACACTGAAGCTTTCTTT
NA | TRBJ2-3 | NA | TRBV7-7 | CASSLDWGSTDTQYF | TGTGCCAGCAGCTTAGACTGGGGGAGCACAGATACGCAGTATTTT
NA | TRBJ2-5 | few | TRBV11-2 | CASSLQGWLQETQYF | TGTGCCAGCAGCTTACAGGGGTGGCTCCAAGAGACCCAGTACTTC
NA | TRBJ1-5 | NA | TRBV7-9 | CASSFGGYNQPQHF | TGTGCCAGCAGCTTTGGGGGTTACAATCAGCCCCAGCATTTT
NA | TRBJ1-3 | NA | TRBV29-1 | CSASGALGQRTGNTIYF | TGCAGCGCCTCGGGGGCCCTTGGACAGAGAACTGGAAACACCATATATTTT
TRBD1 | TRBJ1-4 | once | TRBV30 | CAWSTSTGGGEKLFF | TGTGCCTGGAGTACGTCGACAGGGGGGGGTGAAAAACTGTTTTTT
NA | TRBJ1-5 | NA | TRBV5-1 | CASRFRGGHLSNQPQHF | TGCGCCAGCAGATTCCGGGGAGGGCACCTTAGCAATCAGCCCCAGCATTTT
NA | TRBJ1-6 | NA | TRBV9 | CASSGRQENSPLHF | TGTGCCAGCAGCGGAAGACAGGAAAATTCACCCCTCCACTTT
TRBD1 | TRBJ1-4 | few | TRBV11-2 | CASSTGTGREKLFF | TGTGCCAGCAGCACCGGGACAGGGAGGGAAAAACTGTTTTTT
NA | TRBJ1-2 | NA | TRBV2 | CASPGVYYGYTF | TGTGCCAGCCCAGGGGTATACTATGGCTACACCTTC
NA | TRBJ2-5 | many | TRBV12-3/TRBV12-4 | CASSFSETQYF | TGTGCCAGCAGTTTTTCGGAGACCCAGTACTTC
NA | TRBJ2-2 | NA | TRBV10-3 | CAISELASTGELFF | TGTGCCATCAGTGAACTAGCTAGCACCGGGGAGCTGTTTTTT
NA | TRBJ2-2 | NA | TRBV12-3/TRBV12-4 | CASVPPPHRTGELFF | TGTGCCAGCGTGCCCCCACCCCATAGGACCGGGGAGCTGTTTTTT
NA | TRBJ1-1 | few | TRBV5-1 | CASSLTMTGTEAFF | TGCGCCAGCAGCTTGACAATGACGGGCACTGAAGCTTTCTTT
TRBD2 | TRBJ2-7 | NA | TRBV20-1 | CSALRSGGRGSSYEQYF | TGCAGTGCCTTACGGAGCGGGGGCCGGGGGAGCTCCTACGAGCAGTACTTC